This TCR beta chain appears in the sequencing data of a study of radiation and T cells in renal cell carcinoma. Regarding this clone: What it binds is not known.

CDR1 is MGHRA, CDR2 YSYEKL, per germline. This CDR3 has 15 amino acids. V lost 0 bases and J 5 bases, leaving 10 bases between the germline ends. Profiling relied on immunoSEQ multiplex PCR, and the TCRdb table lists in-frame clones only, not all of them. The top ten clones hold 4.1% of a sample with 120,000 to 150,000 clones, around 89% of them seen once. General study points: Without pretreatment biopsies, baseline tumor clonotype presence was undetermined. Top tumor clonotypes rose in blood 2 weeks post-radiation, then contracted.

The time point: baseline pretreatment blood. This sample's treatment: 15 Gy SBRT to primary tumor, nephrectomy 4 weeks later. Clear cell pathology was present in this patient's renal cell carcinoma. V gene TRBV4-1 combines with J gene TRBJ2-2; D is perhaps TRBD1 or TRBD2 (5 bases each). This clonotype was obtained from a woman aged 70-85 years with renal cell carcinoma. The sequences come from blood, collected from a patient whose treatment included radiotherapy and nephrectomy. The CDR3 DNA reads as TGCGCCAGCAGCCAAGAGGGGGTGGCAACCGGGGAGCTGTTTTTT. It codes for CASSQEGVATGELFF.